These T cell receptor beta chains were read from a single sample in a study of shared clonotypes between healthy human individuals. TCRdb's table, derived via immunoSEQ multiplex PCR, lists solely in-frame clones and lacks some. The sample records about 1.5 million clones, 95% to 99% being singletons. Specimen: naive CD4+ T cells sorted from blood. These receptor sequences come from a man under 40 in good health. Both conserved end residues are part of each CDR3. Fields, in order: D gene, J gene, V gene, clone size, CDR3 protein, CDR3 DNA. A D gene is named only where the DNA matches it firmly. Clone size appears in some rows only: once, few, many, or a class for an expanded clone.

TRBD2,TRBJ2-3,TRBV9,NA,CASSVGVGRSPDTQYF,TGTGCCAGCAGCGTAGGGGTCGGGAGGTCTCCAGATACGCAGTATTTT
TRBD2,TRBJ2-5,TRBV11-2,NA,CASSTSGAQETQYF,TGTGCCAGCAGCACTAGCGGGGCCCAAGAGACCCAGTACTTC
TRBD1,TRBJ2-5,TRBV18,NA,CASSPLQRTGLEETQYF,TGTGCCAGCTCGCCTCTTCAGAGGACAGGGCTCGAAGAGACCCAGTACTTC
NA,TRBJ2-5,TRBV7-7,NA,CASSDGGPETQYF,TGTGCCAGCAGCGACGGGGGGCCAGAGACCCAGTACTTC
NA,TRBJ2-3,TRBV7-9,once,CASSLQGRGTDTQYF,TGTGCCAGCAGCTTACAGGGGCGCGGCACAGATACGCAGTATTTT
NA,TRBJ2-2,TRBV12-5,NA,CASGFEQANTGELFF,TGTGCTAGTGGTTTTGAACAGGCGAACACCGGGGAGCTGTTTTTT
NA,TRBJ2-5,TRBV10-3,NA,CAISESRGVETQYF,TGTGCCATCAGTGAGTCTAGGGGGGTTGAGACCCAGTACTTC
NA,TRBJ2-1,TRBV25-1,NA,CASSEERGEQFF,TGTGCCAGCAGTGAGGAGAGGGGGGAGCAGTTCTTC
TRBD2,TRBJ2-2,TRBV9,NA,CASSVSGSSAGELFF,TGTGCCAGCAGCGTTAGCGGGAGTTCCGCCGGGGAGCTGTTTTTT
NA,TRBJ1-2,TRBV18,NA,CASSPAQGGYTF,TGTGCCAGCTCACCAGCTCAGGGTGGCTACACCTTC
NA,TRBJ2-7,TRBV5-5,NA,CASSLPSREQYF,TGTGCCAGCAGCCTCCCGTCCCGCGAGCAGTACTTC
TRBD1,TRBJ1-2,TRBV18,NA,CASSPFSSAGTGGYGYTF,TGTGCCAGCTCACCCTTCTCTTCAGCCGGGACAGGGGGCTATGGCTACACCTTC
NA,TRBJ2-5,TRBV2,NA,CASNRVETQYF,TGTGCCAGCAACAGGGTAGAGACCCAGTACTTC
TRBD1,TRBJ2-2,TRBV28,NA,CASRRTGDTGELFF,TGTGCCAGCAGGAGAACAGGGGACACCGGGGAGCTGTTTTTT
NA,TRBJ2-3,TRBV25-1,NA,CASSATGDTQYF,TGTGCCAGCAGTGCCACAGGAGATACGCAGTATTTT
TRBD1,TRBJ1-2,TRBV6-5,few,CASRDDDRAYGYTF,TGTGCCAGCAGGGATGATGACAGGGCCTATGGCTACACCTTC